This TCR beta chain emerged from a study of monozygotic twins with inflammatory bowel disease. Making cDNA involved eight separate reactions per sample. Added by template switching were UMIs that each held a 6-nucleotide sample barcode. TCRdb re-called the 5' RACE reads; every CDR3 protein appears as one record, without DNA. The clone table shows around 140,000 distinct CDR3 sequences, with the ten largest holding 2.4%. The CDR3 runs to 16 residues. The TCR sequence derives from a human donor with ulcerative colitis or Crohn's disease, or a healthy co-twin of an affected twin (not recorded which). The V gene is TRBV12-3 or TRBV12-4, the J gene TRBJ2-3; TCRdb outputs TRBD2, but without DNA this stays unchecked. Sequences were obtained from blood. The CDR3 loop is CASSSTSGPATDTQYF.